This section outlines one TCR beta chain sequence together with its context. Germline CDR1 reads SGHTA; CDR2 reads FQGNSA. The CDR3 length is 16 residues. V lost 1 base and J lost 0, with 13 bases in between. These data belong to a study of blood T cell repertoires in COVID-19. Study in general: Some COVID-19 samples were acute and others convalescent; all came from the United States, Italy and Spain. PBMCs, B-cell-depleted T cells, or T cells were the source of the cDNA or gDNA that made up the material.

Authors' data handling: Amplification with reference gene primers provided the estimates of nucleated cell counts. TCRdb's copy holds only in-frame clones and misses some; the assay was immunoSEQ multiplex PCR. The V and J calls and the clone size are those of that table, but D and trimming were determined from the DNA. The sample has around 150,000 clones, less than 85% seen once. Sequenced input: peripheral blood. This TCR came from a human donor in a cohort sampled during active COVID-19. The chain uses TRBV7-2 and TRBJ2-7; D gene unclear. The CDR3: CASSLGFPGTSYEQYF. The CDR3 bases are TGTGCCAGCAGCTTAGGATTCCCAGGTACCTCCTACGAGCAGTACTTC.